A single sample gave rise to the 25 T cell receptor beta chains below, sequenced in a study of response to subunit inactivated influenza vaccine. Each CDR3 protein is one row after TCRdb ran MiXCR on the RT-PCR reads. Of roughly 540,000 distinct CDR3 sequences in the sample, 20% to 25% were seen once. These data also featured in a second study, about T cells expressing NK-cell markers. That paper states: TCR beta cDNA was generated via 5'RACE template switching incorporating UMIs.

This specimen was CD4+ T cells sorted from PBMCs, taken approximately 12 days after vaccination. The receptor source for this set is a middle-aged man who received an inactivated influenza vaccine.

This clonotype was observed a few times. The CDR3 region has the DNA TGTGCCAGCAGCTTAGTTCCAGGGCCCTACGAGCAGTACTTC. It codes for CASSLVPGPYEQYF. The J gene is TRBJ2-7, the V gene TRBV11-2; D perhaps matches TRBD1 (5 bases). V was pared by 1 base and J by 2 bases, with 9 bases between. Germline V gene sequence: CDR1 SGHAT, CDR2 FQNNGV. The CDR3 loop spans 14 amino acids.

This clonotype occurred a few times. The chain employs TRBV4-1 and TRBJ2-7; D ambiguous. With 3 bases removed from V and 2 bases from J, the gap between germline ends came to 14 bases. Germline-derived CDR1 and CDR2 are MGHRA and YSYEKL. The CDR3 has 15 residues. The CDR3 DNA sequence: TGCGCCAGCAGCCAGAACCTCATCGGTCCCTACGAGCAGTACTTC. This sequence encodes CASSQNLIGPYEQYF.

The chain combines TRBV10-3 with TRBJ2-2; D gene uncertain. With 4 bases removed from V and 6 bases from J, the gap between germline ends came to 12 bases. Germline lookup yields CDR1 ENHRY and CDR2 SYGVKD. The CDR3 is made up of 14 amino acids. The CDR3 nucleotides are TGTGCCATCAGTGCCGATGTTAGGGCCGGGGAGCTGTTTTTT. This encodes CAISADVRAGELFF.

A few counts support this clonotype. The chain has TRBV3-1 and TRBJ2-3; the match to TRBD1 covers 9 bases. CDR3 length: 16 residues. The V and J ends lost 3 bases and 2 bases, in that order; junction bases with no gene match: 6. Germline V CDR1 and CDR2: LGHDT, YNNKEL (reference sequence). CDR3 bases: TGTGCCAGCAGCCACGCCGGGACAGGGATCACAGATACGCAGTATTTT. It translates to CASSHAGTGITDTQYF.

This clonotype was detected only a few times. The chain employs TRBV18 and TRBJ1-2; D unclear. The V and J ends lost 3 bases and 8 bases respectively, with 13 bases between them. Looked up from germline, CDR1 is KGHSH and CDR2 is LQKENI. The CDR3 has 13 amino acids. This CDR3 is CASSPRKQQGYTF. The DNA of the CDR3 is TGTGCCAGCTCACCGCGGAAACAGCAGGGCTACACCTTC. Using reference TRBV18 and TRBJ1-2 for the parts outside the CDR3, the full variable domain is NAGVMQNPRHLVRRRGQEARLRCSPMKGHSHVYWYRQLPEEGLKFMVYLQKENIIDESGMPKERFSAEFPKEGPSILRIQQVVRGDSAAYFCASSPRKQQGYTFGSGTRLTVV.

Only a few counts were recorded for this clonotype. The chain links TRBV7-3 to TRBJ1-4, with D unclear. Trimming left V 1 base short and J 6 bases short, with 9 bases between. The CDR3 has 14 residues. Looked up from germline, CDR1 is SGHTA and CDR2 is FQGTGA. The CDR3 nucleotides are TGTGCCAGCAGCTTAATACCCACGGATGAAAAACTGTTTTTT. As protein: CASSLIPTDEKLFF.

The table lists this clonotype with a few counts. The genes are TRBV12-3 or TRBV12-4 and TRBJ2-3; 7 bases line up with TRBD2. With V trimmed by 6 bases and J by 6 bases, 9 bases remained unmatched. The CDR3 totals 14 residues. The CDR3 coding sequence is TGTGCCAGCAGCCCGGGACTACCACAGGATACGCAGTATTTT. Protein product: CASSPGLPQDTQYF.

This clonotype was found a few times. V gene TRBV18 combines with J gene TRBJ1-3; the match to TRBD1 covers 7 bases. Trimming took 5 bases from V and 0 from J; bases not matched to a gene: 4. Germline assignment: CDR1 KGHSH and CDR2 LQKENI. The CDR3 loop spans 15 amino acids. The CDR3, as DNA: TGTGCCAGCTCAGCGGGACAGCTCTCTGGAAACACCATATATTTT. Encoded protein: CASSAGQLSGNTIYF.

This sequence joins TRBV28 and TRBJ2-2; D unresolved. The V end lost 9 bases, the J end lost 2 bases, and 10 bases lay between the germline ends. Germline assignment: CDR1 MDHEN and CDR2 SYDVKM. The CDR3 has 13 residues. This chain's CDR3 is CASSKGNTGELFF. The CDR3 DNA is TGTGCCAGTAGCAAGGGAAACACCGGGGAGCTGTTTTTT.

This chain joins TRBV5-1 and TRBJ2-1; 9 bases align to TRBD2. In germline, CDR1 is SGHRS, CDR2 YFSETQ. Unmatched junction bases numbered 9, after V lost 0 bases and J lost 5 bases. This CDR3 region has 17 residues. The CDR3 region is CASSLASGVIRNNEQFF. Written as DNA, the CDR3 is TGCGCCAGCAGCTTGGCTAGCGGGGTAATACGGAACAATGAGCAGTTCTTC.

The V and J genes are TRBV7-2 and TRBJ1-1, with a tentative D call TRBD1 (6 bases). Trimming pared 2 bases from V and 4 bases from J, leaving 20 bases between. Per germline, CDR1 SGHTA and CDR2 FQGNSA. This CDR3 is built from 17 residues. This CDR3 reads CASSLYGGGGALTEAFF. For the CDR3, the DNA is TGTGCCAGCAGCTTATATGGGGGTGGGGGGGCCCTCACTGAAGCTTTCTTT.

CDR3 in DNA: TGTGCCACCAGCAGAGATCGGCTAGCGGGTGAGCAGTTCTTC. It specifies CATSRDRLAGEQFF. J is TRBJ2-1 and V is TRBV15, with TRBD2 matching over 8 bases. The CDR3 length is 14 residues. Germline assignment: CDR1 LNHNV and CDR2 YYDKDF (reference sequence). Trimming removed 0 bases from V and 9 bases from J; junction bases left unmatched: 4.

The rearrangement joins TRBV18 to TRBJ2-7; the D gene is possibly TRBD2 (5 bases). Trimming cost V 3 bases and J 7 bases, with 10 bases left between them. Germline V CDR1 and CDR2: KGHSH, LQKENI. CDR3 size: 12 residues. The CDR3 loop reads CASSPDSLEQYF. CDR3 in DNA: TGTGCCAGCTCACCGGACTCGTTAGAGCAGTACTTC.

The gene calls are TRBV18 and TRBJ2-3, with D tentatively TRBD1 or TRBD2 (5 bases each). V was shortened by 2 bases and J by 1 base, with 13 bases between the two germline ends. The germline gives CDR1 KGHSH, CDR2 LQKENI. This CDR3 contains 16 residues. The CDR3 protein is CASSPGNMGGTDTQYF. CDR3 in DNA: TGTGCCAGCTCACCAGGAAATATGGGGGGCACAGATACGCAGTATTTT.

This clonotype has a handful of counts. The V call is TRBV5-1, the J call TRBJ2-7; D might be TRBD1 (5 bases). The CDR3 is made up of 14 amino acids. V lost 0 bases and J lost 6, with 13 bases in between. CDR1 is SGHRS, CDR2 YFSETQ, per germline. The CDR3 sequence is CASSLGQGMTEQYF. CDR3 nucleotide sequence: TGCGCCAGCAGCTTGGGGCAGGGAATGACCGAGCAGTACTTC.

This clonotype has only a few counts. This rearrangement joins TRBV4-1 to TRBJ2-1; 8 bases are shared with TRBD1. In germline, CDR1 is MGHRA, CDR2 YSYEKL. Trimming at V came to 3 bases and at J to 0 bases, leaving 13 bases not matched to a gene. CDR3 length: 19 amino acids. CDR3: CASSQGTGQSFSSYNEQFF. Here the CDR3 DNA reads TGCGCCAGCAGCCAGGGGACAGGTCAATCCTTCAGCTCCTACAATGAGCAGTTCTTC.

The J gene is TRBJ2-1, the V gene TRBV4-3, with D perhaps TRBD2 (5 bases). The CDR3 consists of 12 residues. Trimming cost V 0 bases and J 15 bases, with 12 bases left between them. Germline CDR1 reads LGHNA; CDR2 reads YSLEER. CDR3 sequence reads: CASSQDRGLLFF. CDR3 in DNA: TGCGCCAGCAGCCAAGATCGGGGTTTGCTGTTCTTC.

This clonotype was detected a few times. The chain links TRBV12-3 or TRBV12-4 to TRBJ2-7; D is unclear. The CDR3 spans 13 residues. Trimming removed 0 bases from V and 6 bases from J, with 9 bases in between. This CDR3 is CASSLAQDGEQYF. CDR3 nucleotides: TGTGCCAGCAGTTTAGCGCAAGATGGCGAGCAGTACTTC.

The table lists this clonotype with a few counts. V and J are TRBV7-2 and TRBJ2-2, with 8 positions matching TRBD2. This CDR3 contains 15 residues. J lost 7 bases, V lost 2 bases, and 6 bases had no gene match. From germline, CDR1 is SGHTA and CDR2 FQGNSA. CDR3 protein: CASSLHGGAIGELFF. The CDR3 DNA reads as TGTGCCAGCAGCTTACACGGGGGGGCAATCGGGGAGCTGTTTTTT.

The chain recombines TRBV25-1 with TRBJ2-7; D is possibly TRBD2 (6 bases). Trimming pared 7 bases from V and 3 bases from J, leaving 16 bases between. The CDR3 is made up of 14 amino acids. Per the germline V gene, CDR1 is MGHDK and CDR2 is SYGVNS. CDR3 in amino acids: CASKSPGVFYEQYF. In nucleotides, the CDR3 is TGTGCCAGCAAAAGTCCGGGGGTTTTCTACGAGCAGTACTTC.

This clonotype was detected ten times or more. V and J are TRBV10-3 and TRBJ2-3, with TRBD2 matching over 7 bases. The germline V gene has CDR1 ENHRY and CDR2 SYGVKD. The CDR3 has 14 residues. With 10 bases clipped from V and 5 bases from J, the junction kept 12 bases outside the gene matches. The DNA of the CDR3 is TGTGCCACCATCCTAGGCGGGAGTCAAGATACGCAGTATTTT. This codes for CATILGGSQDTQYF.

The table lists this clonotype with a few counts. CDR3 loop: CASSAGTGFSGANVLTF. The CDR3 region has the DNA TGTGCCAGCAGCGCCGGGACAGGGTTCTCTGGGGCCAACGTCCTGACTTTC. The V call is TRBV9, the J call TRBJ2-6; 9 nucleotides agree with TRBD1. CDR1 is SGDLS and CDR2 is YYNGEE in the germline V gene. After removal of 3 bases from V and 0 bases from J, the junction contained 4 bases not matched to a gene. CDR3 length equals 17 residues.

The sample holds many counts of this clonotype. This chain connects TRBV4-3 to TRBJ2-1, with D perhaps TRBD2 (6 bases). Deletions cut 0 bases from V and 2 bases from J, with 11 bases between. CDR1 is LGHNA and CDR2 is YSLEER in the germline V gene. This CDR3 comprises 16 residues. The CDR3 nucleotides are TGCGCCAGCAGCCAAGATACGGGAGCACCCTACAATGAGCAGTTCTTC. Protein sequence: CASSQDTGAPYNEQFF.

This clonotype has a handful of counts. This chain joins TRBV7-2 and TRBJ1-3; D is unresolved. The CDR3 is 13 residues long. The germline V and J ends were trimmed by 5 bases and 8 bases, with 13 bases remaining between them. Germline V gene sequence: CDR1 SGHTA, CDR2 FQGNSA. The CDR3 DNA follows: TGTGCCAGCAGCCCCCTGGACTTGGACACCATATATTTT. Its protein product is CASSPLDLDTIYF.

As to this clonotype: This may be a read error, as it is one base from a much larger clone. The V and J genes are TRBV28 and TRBJ2-1; D unclear. Per the germline V gene, CDR1 is MDHEN and CDR2 is SYDVKM. This CDR3 contains 16 residues. V was shortened by 2 bases and J by 5 bases, with 16 bases between the two germline ends. The chain's CDR3 is CASSLIDAQKNNEQFF. CDR3 bases: TGTGCCAGCAGTTTAATTGACGCGCAGAAAAACAATGAGCAGTTCTTC. The full variable domain, in which reference TRBV28 and TRBJ2-1 provide the parts outside the CDR3, is DVKVTQSSRYLVKRTGEKVFLECVQDMDHENMFWYRQDPGLGLRLIYFSYDVKMKEKGDIPEGYSVSREKKERFSLILESASTNQTSMYLCASSLIDAQKNNEQFFGPGTRLTVL.